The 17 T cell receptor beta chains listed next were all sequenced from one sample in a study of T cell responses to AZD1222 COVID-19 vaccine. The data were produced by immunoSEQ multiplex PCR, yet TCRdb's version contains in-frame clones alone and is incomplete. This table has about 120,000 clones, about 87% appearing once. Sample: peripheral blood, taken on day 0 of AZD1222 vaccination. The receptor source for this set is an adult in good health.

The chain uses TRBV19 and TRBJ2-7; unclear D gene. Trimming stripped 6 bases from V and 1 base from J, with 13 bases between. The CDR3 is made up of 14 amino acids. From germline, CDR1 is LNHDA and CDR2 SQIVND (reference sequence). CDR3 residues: CASRQVGQSYEQYF. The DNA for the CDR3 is TGTGCCAGTAGGCAGGTCGGTCAATCCTACGAGCAGTACTTC. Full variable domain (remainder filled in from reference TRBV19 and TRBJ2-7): DGGITQSPKYLFRKEGQNVTLSCEQNLNHDAMYWYRQDPGQGLRLIYYSQIVNDFQKGDIAEGYSVSREKKESFPLTVTSAQKNPTAFYLCASRQVGQSYEQYFGPGTRLTVT.

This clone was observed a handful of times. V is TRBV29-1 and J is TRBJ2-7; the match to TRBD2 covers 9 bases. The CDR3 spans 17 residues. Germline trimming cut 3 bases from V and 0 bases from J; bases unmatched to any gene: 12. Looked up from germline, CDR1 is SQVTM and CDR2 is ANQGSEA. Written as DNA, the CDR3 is TGCAGCGTTGATAAAGTATCCACTAGCGGGTTCTCCTACGAGCAGTACTTC. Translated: CSVDKVSTSGFSYEQYF.

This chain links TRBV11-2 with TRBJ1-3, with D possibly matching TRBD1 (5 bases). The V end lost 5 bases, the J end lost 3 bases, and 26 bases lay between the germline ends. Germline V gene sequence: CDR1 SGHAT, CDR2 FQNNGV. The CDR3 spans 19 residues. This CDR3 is CASSPIQRGGLRRGNTIYF. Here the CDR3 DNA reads TGTGCCAGCAGCCCTATTCAAAGGGGAGGGCTCCGGCGTGGAAACACCATATATTTT.

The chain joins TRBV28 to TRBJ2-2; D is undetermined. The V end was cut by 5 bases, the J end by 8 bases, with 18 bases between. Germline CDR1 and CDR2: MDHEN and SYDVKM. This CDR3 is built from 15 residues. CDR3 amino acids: CASSPPRSHLGELFF. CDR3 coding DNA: TGTGCCAGCAGTCCCCCTAGATCGCACCTGGGGGAGCTGTTTTTT.

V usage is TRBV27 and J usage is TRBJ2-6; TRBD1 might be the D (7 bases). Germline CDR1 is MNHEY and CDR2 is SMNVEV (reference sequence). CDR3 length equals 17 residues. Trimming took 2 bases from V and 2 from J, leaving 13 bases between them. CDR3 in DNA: TGTGCCAGCAGTTTAAGGAGGGGGCTCCCTGGGGCCAACGTCCTGACTTTC. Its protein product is CASSLRRGLPGANVLTF. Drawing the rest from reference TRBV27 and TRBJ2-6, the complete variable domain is EAQVTQNPRYLITVTGKKLTVTCSQNMNHEYMSWYRQDPGLGLRQIYYSMNVEVTDKGDVPEGYKVSRKEKRNFPLILESPSPNQTSLYFCASSLRRGLPGANVLTFGAGSRLTVL.

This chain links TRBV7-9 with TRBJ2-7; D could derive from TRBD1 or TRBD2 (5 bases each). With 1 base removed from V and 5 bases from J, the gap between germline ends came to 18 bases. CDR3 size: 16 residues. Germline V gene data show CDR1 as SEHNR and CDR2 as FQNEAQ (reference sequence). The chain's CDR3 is CASSLGTGTSRNEQYF. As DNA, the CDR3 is TGTGCCAGCAGCTTAGGAACCGGGACCTCACGGAACGAGCAGTACTTC. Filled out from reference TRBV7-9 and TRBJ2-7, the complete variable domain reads DTGVSQNPRHKITKRGQNVTFRCDPISEHNRLYWYRQTLGQGPEFLTYFQNEAQLEKSRLLSDRFSAERPKGSFSTLEIQRTEQGDSAMYLCASSLGTGTSRNEQYFGPGTRLTVT.

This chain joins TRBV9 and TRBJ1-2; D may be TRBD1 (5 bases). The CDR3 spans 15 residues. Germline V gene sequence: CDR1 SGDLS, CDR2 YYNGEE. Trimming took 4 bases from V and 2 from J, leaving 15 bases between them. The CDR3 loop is CASSPQGTVNYGYTF. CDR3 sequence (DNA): TGTGCCAGCAGCCCCCAAGGGACGGTGAACTATGGCTACACCTTC.

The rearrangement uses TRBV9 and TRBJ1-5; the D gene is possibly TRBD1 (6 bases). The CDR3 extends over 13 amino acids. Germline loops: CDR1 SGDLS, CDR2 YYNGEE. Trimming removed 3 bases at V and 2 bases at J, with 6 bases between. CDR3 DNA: TGTGCCAGCAGCGACAGGGGCAATCAGCCCCAGCATTTT. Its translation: CASSDRGNQPQHF.

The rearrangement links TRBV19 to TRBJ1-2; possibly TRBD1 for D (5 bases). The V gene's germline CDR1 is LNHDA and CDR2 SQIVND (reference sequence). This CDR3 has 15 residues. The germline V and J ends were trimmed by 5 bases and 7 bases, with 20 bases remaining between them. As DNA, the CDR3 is TGTGCCAGTAGTCCGCCAGGGCACAAGAAGGGTGGCTACACCTTC. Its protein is CASSPPGHKKGGYTF.

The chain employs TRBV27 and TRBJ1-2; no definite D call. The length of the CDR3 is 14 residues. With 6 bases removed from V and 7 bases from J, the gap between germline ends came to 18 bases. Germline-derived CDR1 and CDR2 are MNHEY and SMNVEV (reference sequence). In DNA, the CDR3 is TGTGCCAGCAGGGGAGCTCGGCCCGCTATTGGCTACACCTTC. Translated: CASRGARPAIGYTF.

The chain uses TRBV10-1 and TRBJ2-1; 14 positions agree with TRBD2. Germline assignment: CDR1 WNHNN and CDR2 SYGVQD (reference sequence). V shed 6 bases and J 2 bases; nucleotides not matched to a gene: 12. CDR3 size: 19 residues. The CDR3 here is CASSDVPGLAGAAYNEQFF. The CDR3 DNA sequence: TGCGCCAGCAGCGACGTCCCGGGACTAGCGGGGGCGGCCTACAATGAGCAGTTCTTC.

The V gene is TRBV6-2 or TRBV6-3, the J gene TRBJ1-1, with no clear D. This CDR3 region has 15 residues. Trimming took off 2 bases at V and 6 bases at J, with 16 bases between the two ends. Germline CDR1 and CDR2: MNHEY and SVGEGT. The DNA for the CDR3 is TGTGCCAGCAGTTACCCCGAGGCCCCCACAGCTGAAGCTTTCTTT. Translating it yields CASSYPEAPTAEAFF.

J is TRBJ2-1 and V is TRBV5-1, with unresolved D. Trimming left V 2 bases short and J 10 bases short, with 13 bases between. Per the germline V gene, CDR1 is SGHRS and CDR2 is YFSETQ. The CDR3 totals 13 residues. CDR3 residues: CASSFGVAEEQFF. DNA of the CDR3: TGCGCCAGCAGCTTCGGAGTGGCAGAGGAGCAGTTCTTC.

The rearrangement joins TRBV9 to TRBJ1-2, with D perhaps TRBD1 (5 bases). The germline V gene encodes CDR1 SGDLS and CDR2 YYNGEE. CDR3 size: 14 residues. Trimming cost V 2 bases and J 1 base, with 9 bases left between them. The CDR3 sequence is CASSVFRGNYGYTF. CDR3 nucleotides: TGTGCCAGCAGCGTTTTTAGGGGTAACTATGGCTACACCTTC.

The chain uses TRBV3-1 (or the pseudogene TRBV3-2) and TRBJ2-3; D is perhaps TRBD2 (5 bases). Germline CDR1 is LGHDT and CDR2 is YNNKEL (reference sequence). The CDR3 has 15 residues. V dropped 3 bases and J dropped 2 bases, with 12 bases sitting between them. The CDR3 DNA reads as TGTGCCAGCAGCCACACGGGAACAAACACAGATACGCAGTATTTT. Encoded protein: CASSHTGTNTDTQYF.

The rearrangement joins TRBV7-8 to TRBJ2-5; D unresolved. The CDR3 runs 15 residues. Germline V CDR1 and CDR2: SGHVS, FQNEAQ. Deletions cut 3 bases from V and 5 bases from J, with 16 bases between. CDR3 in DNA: TGTGCCAGCAGCTTGGAAGGCCTAGGATGGGAGACCCAGTACTTC. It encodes CASSLEGLGWETQYF.

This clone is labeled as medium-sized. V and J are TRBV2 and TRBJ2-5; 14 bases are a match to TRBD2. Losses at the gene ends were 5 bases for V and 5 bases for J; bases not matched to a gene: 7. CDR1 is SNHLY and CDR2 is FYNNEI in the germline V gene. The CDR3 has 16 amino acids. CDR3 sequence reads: CASSSGTSGGRETQYF. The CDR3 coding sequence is TGTGCCAGCAGTTCCGGGACTAGCGGGGGTCGGGAGACCCAGTACTTC.